The 23 T cell receptor beta chains in this list originate from one sample, sequenced in a study of T-cell reconstitution after alpha-beta-depleted transplantation in children. Using unique molecular identifiers, the investigators prepared the TCRbeta library. TCRdb re-called the PCR reads with MiXCR, one entry per CDR3 protein. The sample contains a few hundred thousand distinct CDR3 sequences, approximately 20% of which appear only once. Here the sequenced sample was PBMCs, mostly from graft donor cells, taken 180 days after TCRalphabeta/CD19-depleted stem cell transplant. These TCRs come from a male patient younger than 18 who had a stem cell transplant for acute lymphoblastic leukemia, so the T cells may come from the graft donor.

The chain recombines TRBV9 with TRBJ2-7, with D perhaps TRBD1 (5 bases). The germline V and J ends were trimmed by 1 base and 3 bases, with 14 bases remaining between them. This CDR3 is built from 15 residues. Germline-derived CDR1 and CDR2 are SGDLS and YYNGEE. Here the CDR3 reads CASSVNQGLVYEQYF. CDR3 DNA: TGTGCCAGCAGCGTAAATCAGGGTCTCGTCTACGAGCAGTACTTC. The full variable domain, with the rest looked up from reference TRBV9 and TRBJ2-7, is DSGVTQTPKHLITATGQRVTLRCSPRSGDLSVYWYQQSLDQGLQFLIQYYNGEERAKGNILERFSAQQFPDLHSELNLSSLELGDSALYFCASSVNQGLVYEQYFGPGTRLTVT.

This chain connects TRBV9 to TRBJ2-7, with D uncertain. V gave up 0 bases and J gave up 3 bases, with 13 bases separating them. The germline CDR1 and CDR2 sequences are SGDLS and YYNGEE. CDR3 length: 15 amino acids. The CDR3 sequence: CASSVGVYQSYEQYF. Here the CDR3 DNA reads TGTGCCAGCAGCGTAGGAGTGTACCAAAGCTACGAGCAGTACTTC.

This clonotype was detected only a few times. This chain links TRBV5-1 with TRBJ1-2, with no clear D. The V gene's germline CDR1 is SGHRS and CDR2 YFSETQ. The CDR3 has 14 amino acids. Trimming shortened V by 2 bases and J by 4 bases, and 12 bases separated the two germline ends. The chain's CDR3 is CASSFSRQGYGYTF. The CDR3, as DNA: TGCGCCAGCAGCTTTAGTAGACAAGGCTATGGCTACACCTTC.

This clonotype was seen more than once but under ten times. The V and J genes are TRBV5-1 and TRBJ1-5; TRBD1 agrees at 8 bases. J gave up 2 bases and V 4 bases, and 5 bases lay outside the gene matches. CDR1 SGHRS and CDR2 YFSETQ come from the germline V gene. The CDR3 has 15 amino acids. The CDR3: CASSPSDRGNQPQHF. CDR3 DNA: TGCGCCAGCAGCCCGTCGGACAGGGGCAATCAGCCCCAGCATTTT.

This clonotype came up once. The gene calls are TRBV12-3 or TRBV12-4 and TRBJ2-1; D uncertain. Trimming shortened V by 1 base and J by 2 bases, and 12 bases separated the two germline ends. The length of the CDR3 is 16 residues. The CDR3, as DNA: TGTGCCAGCAGTTTAGAGGCGGAGTCCCCCTACAATGAGCAGTTCTTC. Translation: CASSLEAESPYNEQFF.

This clonotype showed up just once. V and J are TRBV12-3 or TRBV12-4 and TRBJ1-2; D unclear. Trimming cost V 8 bases and J 4 bases, with 8 bases left between them. CDR3 length: 11 residues. CDR3 DNA: TGTGCCAGCCTTGGGGTCTATGGCTACACCTTC. Its translation: CASLGVYGYTF.

The gene calls are TRBV28 and TRBJ1-6; D is unclear. V dropped 3 bases and J dropped 8 bases, with 5 bases sitting between them. The germline gives CDR1 MDHEN, CDR2 SYDVKM. The CDR3 has 12 amino acids. As DNA, the CDR3 is TGTGCCAGCAGTTTGACTCATTCACCCCTCCACTTT. Amino acids: CASSLTHSPLHF.

This clonotype was recorded a few times. The chain employs TRBV15 and TRBJ2-1; D is perhaps TRBD2 (5 bases). V was shortened by 0 bases and J by 10 bases, with 13 bases between the two germline ends. This CDR3 comprises 14 residues. Per the germline V gene, CDR1 is LNHNV and CDR2 is YYDKDF (reference sequence). CDR3 in DNA: TGTGCCACCAGCAGAGACGTCACTCCGGGGGAGCAGTTCTTC. This translates into CATSRDVTPGEQFF.

The chain recombines TRBV7-9 with TRBJ2-1; D gene unclear. Germline CDR1 and CDR2: SEHNR and FQNEAQ (reference sequence). Trimming pared 7 bases from V and 7 bases from J, leaving 11 bases between. The CDR3 loop spans 12 amino acids. The CDR3 DNA sequence: TGTGCCAGCAAAATGGGTCAAAATGAGCAGTTCTTC. Protein product: CASKMGQNEQFF.

The chain combines TRBV13 with TRBJ2-3, with TRBD2 as a possible D gene (6 bases). Per the germline V gene, CDR1 is PRHDT and CDR2 is FYEKMQ (reference sequence). The germline V and J ends were trimmed by 5 bases and 5 bases, with 23 bases remaining between them. This CDR3 contains 17 residues. The DNA of the CDR3 is TGTGCCAGCAGCACATTCTATAGACAGCCGGGAGAAGATACGCAGTATTTT. It codes for CASSTFYRQPGEDTQYF.

This clonotype was counted ten times or more. This chain links TRBV12-3 or TRBV12-4 with TRBJ2-1, with D uncertain. Trimming stripped 6 bases from V and 0 bases from J, with 6 bases between. The CDR3 is made up of 13 amino acids. CDR3 bases: TGTGCCAGCAGCATGACCTCCTACAATGAGCAGTTCTTC. This encodes CASSMTSYNEQFF.

This clonotype was found a few times. This rearrangement joins TRBV7-2 to TRBJ2-1, with D possibly matching TRBD2 (6 bases). V gave up 9 bases and J gave up 5 bases, with 17 bases separating them. The CDR3 runs 14 residues. Germline V CDR1 and CDR2: SGHTA, FQGNSA. The CDR3 DNA sequence: TGTGCCAGACGGTGGGTCGGGAGTAACAATGAGCAGTTCTTC. Its translation is CARRWVGSNNEQFF.

This clonotype appeared a few times. The chain recombines TRBV10-3 with TRBJ2-3; tentative D call: TRBD1 (6 bases). CDR1 is ENHRY and CDR2 is SYGVKD in the germline V gene. With 6 bases removed from V and 3 bases from J, the gap between germline ends came to 10 bases. The CDR3 spans 13 residues. DNA of the CDR3: TGTGCCATCAGCCCAACAGGGACAGATACGCAGTATTTT. Translating gives CAISPTGTDTQYF.

In its sample, this clonotype was seen a few times. The rearrangement links TRBV12-3 or TRBV12-4 to TRBJ2-1; D possibly corresponds to TRBD2 (5 bases). Trimming stripped 5 bases from V and 3 bases from J, with 8 bases between. CDR3 length equals 13 residues. For the CDR3, the DNA is TGTGCCAGCAGTCCTCGGGACTACAATGAGCAGTTCTTC. Encoded protein: CASSPRDYNEQFF.

The rearrangement links TRBV7-6 to TRBJ2-3; D uncertain. Germline V gene data show CDR1 as SGHVS and CDR2 as FNYEAQ. The CDR3 loop spans 14 amino acids. The V and J ends lost 3 bases and 2 bases respectively, with 9 bases between them. This chain's CDR3 is CASSLIPLTDTQYF. The CDR3 nucleotides read TGTGCCAGCAGCTTGATCCCCCTCACAGATACGCAGTATTTT.

The rearrangement joins TRBV20-1 to TRBJ1-4; the match to TRBD1 covers 7 bases. CDR3 size: 17 residues. V shed 1 base, J shed 7 bases, and the junction held 15 bases outside the gene matches. Germline V gives CDR1 DFQATT, CDR2 SNEGSKA (reference sequence). CDR3 nucleotide sequence: TGCAGTGCTAGAGGCCGGCCAGGGGGGAGAGGTATTGAAAAACTGTTTTTT. Translating it yields CSARGRPGGRGIEKLFF.

V and J are TRBV7-6 and TRBJ2-1; D gene ambiguous. The CDR3 is 14 amino acids. CDR1 is SGHVS and CDR2 is FNYEAQ in the germline V gene. V was shortened by 1 base and J by 8 bases, with 12 bases between the two germline ends. The CDR3 sequence is CASSLDGLHDEQFF. The CDR3 DNA reads TGTGCCAGCAGCTTAGACGGCCTACACGATGAGCAGTTCTTC.

The chain employs TRBV4-1 and TRBJ2-3; D unclear. Germline lookup yields CDR1 MGHRA and CDR2 YSYEKL. The CDR3 consists of 13 residues. The germline V and J ends were trimmed by 2 bases and 1 base, with 4 bases remaining between them. CDR3 in amino acids: CASSQKGTDTQYF. CDR3 nucleotide sequence: TGCGCCAGCAGCCAAAAGGGCACAGATACGCAGTATTTT.

The chain is built from TRBV20-1 and TRBJ2-7; TRBD2 agrees at 8 bases. Germline V gives CDR1 DFQATT, CDR2 SNEGSKA (reference sequence). Trimming cost V 5 bases and J 5 bases; bases outside gene matches: 11. There are 14 residues in the CDR3. The CDR3 is CSAARGGRRDEQYF. The CDR3, as DNA: TGCAGTGCTGCACGGGGGGGGAGGAGGGACGAGCAGTACTTC.

This clonotype was recorded a few times. V and J are TRBV6-5 and TRBJ2-5; D possibly corresponds to TRBD1 (7 bases). V was trimmed by 2 bases and J by 2 bases, leaving 21 bases between them. Germline V gives CDR1 MNHEY, CDR2 SVGAGI. The CDR3 has 18 amino acids. In DNA form, the CDR3 reads TGTGCCAGCAGTTACGGGACTCTGGGGACAGCTACACAAGAGACCCAGTACTTC. Protein product: CASSYGTLGTATQETQYF.

The chain recombines TRBV7-9 with TRBJ2-7, with 7 bases fitting TRBD2. Germline-derived CDR1 and CDR2 are SEHNR and FQNEAQ (reference sequence). Trimming cost V 5 bases and J 2 bases; bases outside gene matches: 9. The CDR3 totals 15 residues. CDR3 loop: CASSPRLARTYEQYF. The CDR3 region has the DNA TGTGCCAGCAGCCCACGACTAGCCCGCACCTACGAGCAGTACTTC.

This clonotype came up a few times. The chain recombines TRBV15 with TRBJ2-2; D unclear. V was trimmed by 0 bases and J by 5 bases, leaving 4 bases between them. Germline CDR1 reads LNHNV; CDR2 reads YYDKDF (reference sequence). CDR3 length: 13 amino acids. CDR3 loop: CATSRDRTGELFF. The CDR3 DNA reads TGTGCCACCAGCAGAGACCGGACCGGGGAGCTGTTTTTT.

This clonotype has more than one count but fewer than ten. This chain uses TRBV19 with TRBJ2-1, with no clear D. Trimming shortened V by 5 bases and J by 10 bases, and 12 bases separated the two germline ends. The CDR3 sequence is 12 residues long. Germline V gene data show CDR1 as LNHDA and CDR2 as SQIVND (reference sequence). CDR3 region: CASSPQRYEQFF. The CDR3 DNA reads TGTGCCAGTAGTCCCCAAAGATACGAGCAGTTCTTC.